The entry that follows covers one T cell receptor (beta chain) sequence. The antigen is unknown. The source of the sample is a study of shared clonotypes between healthy human individuals. General study points: It was expected that sequencing depth would affect clonotype sharing among donors.

CD8 cells classed as naive were CD45RO-negative and positively selected for CCR7, excluding terminally differentiated effector memory CD45RA+ cells. The CDR3 runs to 13 residues. Per the germline V gene, CDR1 is MDHEN and CDR2 is SYDVKM. Trimming stripped 2 bases from V and 8 bases from J, with 12 bases between. For each subset, genomic DNA was distributed in equal portions over several immunoSEQ plates. Repertoires were generated with immunoSEQ multiplex PCR, while TCRdb's copy carries only in-frame clones and drops some. Of 630,000 or so clones in the sample, roughly 98% are singletons; the top ten hold 0.3%.

The specimen sequenced was naive CD8+ T cells sorted from blood. This TCR was sampled from a man younger than 45 in good health. The J gene is TRBJ1-1, the V gene TRBV28, with D possibly TRBD1 on 5 matching bases. Written as DNA, the CDR3 is TGTGCCAGCAGTTTAGTCCAGGGCCGGGAAGCTTTCTTT. It specifies CASSLVQGREAFF.